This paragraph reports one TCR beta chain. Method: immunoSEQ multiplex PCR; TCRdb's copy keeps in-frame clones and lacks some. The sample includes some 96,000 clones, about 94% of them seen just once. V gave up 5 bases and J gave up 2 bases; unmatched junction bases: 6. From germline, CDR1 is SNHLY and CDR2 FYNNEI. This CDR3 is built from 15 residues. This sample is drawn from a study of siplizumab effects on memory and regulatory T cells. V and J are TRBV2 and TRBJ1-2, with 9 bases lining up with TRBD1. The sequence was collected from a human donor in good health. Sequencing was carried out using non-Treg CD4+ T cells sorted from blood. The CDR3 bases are TGTGCCAGCAGTACCGGACAGGGGTTAAACTATGGCTACACCTTC. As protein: CASSTGQGLNYGYTF. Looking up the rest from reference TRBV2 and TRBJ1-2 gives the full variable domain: EPEVTQTPSHQVTQMGQEVILRCVPISNHLYFYWYRQILGQKVEFLVSFYNNEISEKSEIFDDQFSVERPDGSNFTLKIRSTKLEDSAMYFCASSTGQGLNYGYTFGSGTRLTVV.